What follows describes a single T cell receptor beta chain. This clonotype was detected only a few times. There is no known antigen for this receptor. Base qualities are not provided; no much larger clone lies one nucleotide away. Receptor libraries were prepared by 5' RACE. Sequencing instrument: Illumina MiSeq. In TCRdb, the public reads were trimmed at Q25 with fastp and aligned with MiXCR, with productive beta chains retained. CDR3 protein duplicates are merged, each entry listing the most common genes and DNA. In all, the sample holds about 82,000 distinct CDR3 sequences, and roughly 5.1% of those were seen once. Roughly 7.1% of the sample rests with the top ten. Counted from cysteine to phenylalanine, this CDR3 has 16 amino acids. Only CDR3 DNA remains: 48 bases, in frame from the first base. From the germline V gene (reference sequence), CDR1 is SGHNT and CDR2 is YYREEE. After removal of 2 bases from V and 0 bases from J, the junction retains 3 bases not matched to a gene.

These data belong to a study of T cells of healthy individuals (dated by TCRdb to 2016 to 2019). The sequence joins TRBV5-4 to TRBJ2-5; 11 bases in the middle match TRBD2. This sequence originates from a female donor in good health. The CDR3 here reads CASSFGLAGYQETQYF. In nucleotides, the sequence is TGTGCCAGCAGCTTCGGACTAGCGGGTTACCAAGAGACCCAGTACTTC.